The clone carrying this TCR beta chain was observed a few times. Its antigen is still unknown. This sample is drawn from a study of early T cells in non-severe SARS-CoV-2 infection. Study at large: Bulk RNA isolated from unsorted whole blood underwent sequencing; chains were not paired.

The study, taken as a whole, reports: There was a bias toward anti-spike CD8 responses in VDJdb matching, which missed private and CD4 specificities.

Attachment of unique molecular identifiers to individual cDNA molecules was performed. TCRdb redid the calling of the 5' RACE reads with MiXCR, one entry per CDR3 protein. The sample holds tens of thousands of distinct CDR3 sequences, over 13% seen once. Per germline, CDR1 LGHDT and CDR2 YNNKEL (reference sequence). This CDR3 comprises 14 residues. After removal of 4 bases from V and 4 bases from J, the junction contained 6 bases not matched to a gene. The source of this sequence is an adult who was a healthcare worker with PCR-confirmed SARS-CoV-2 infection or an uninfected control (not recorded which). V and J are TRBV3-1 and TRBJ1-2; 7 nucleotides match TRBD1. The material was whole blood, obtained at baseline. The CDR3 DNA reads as TGTGCCAGCAGCCCTGGACAGGATATCTATGGCTACACCTTC. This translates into CASSPGQDIYGYTF.